The clone carrying this T cell receptor (beta chain) was seen repeatedly, ten times or more. Its antigen is still unknown. This record comes from a study of CD8 T cells in ankylosing spondylitis. The study's findings and limits: For ankylosing spondylitis blood, a TCR beta motif of fewer than 10 highly homologous variants appeared characteristic. Reportedly, disease-linked clones are significantly enriched in ankylosing spondylitis patients' matched synovial fluid.

Quantitative 5'-RACE with molecular barcodes produced the TCR beta libraries. TCRdb analysed the 5' RACE reads with MiXCR anew, one entry per CDR3 protein. The sample contains some 220,000 distinct CDR3 sequences, around 8% of which appear only once. This clonotype was obtained from a female donor with ankylosing spondylitis or in good health (not recorded which). Sequenced input: blood, either unsorted or a sorted T cell fraction (not recorded which).

The CDR3 reads CASCVGRGSNTEAFF. As DNA, the CDR3 is TGTGCCAGCTGCGTCGGACGGGGAAGTAACACTGAAGCTTTCTTT. This chain joins TRBV6-5 and TRBJ1-1; D remains unclear. Trimming cost V 8 bases and J 2 bases, with 18 bases left between them. This CDR3 has 15 amino acids. Germline V CDR1 and CDR2: MNHEY, SVGAGI.